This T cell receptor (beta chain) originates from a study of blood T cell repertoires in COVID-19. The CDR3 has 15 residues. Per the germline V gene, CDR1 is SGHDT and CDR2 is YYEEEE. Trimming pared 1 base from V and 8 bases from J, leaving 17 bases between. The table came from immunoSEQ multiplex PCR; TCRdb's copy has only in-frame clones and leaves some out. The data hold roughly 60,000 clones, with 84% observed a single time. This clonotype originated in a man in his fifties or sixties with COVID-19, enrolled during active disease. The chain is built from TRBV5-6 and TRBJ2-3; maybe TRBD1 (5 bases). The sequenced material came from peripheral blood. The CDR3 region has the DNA TGTGCCAGCAGCTTGTTCGAGGTGACAAGGGGTACGCAGTATTTT. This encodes CASSLFEVTRGTQYF.